This T cell receptor (beta chain) was captured in a study of CD8 T cells in ankylosing spondylitis. Findings and limits, study-wide: The study identified a TCR beta motif of several highly homologous variants that appeared characteristic of ankylosing spondylitis blood. There were earlier reports of some motif variants in reactive arthritis synovial fluid and blood.

A note on this clonotype: What it recognizes is unknown.

TCRdb independently ran MiXCR on the 5' RACE reads; one entry per CDR3 protein. The sample carries approximately 540,000 distinct CDR3 sequences, roughly 12% recorded once. V lost 1 base to trimming and J lost 7 bases, with 11 bases between them. CDR3 length equals 14 residues. Looked up from germline, CDR1 is LGHDT and CDR2 is YNNKEL (reference sequence). Sequencing used blood, either unsorted or a sorted T cell fraction (not recorded which). V usage is TRBV3-1 and J usage is TRBJ2-1; TRBD2 might be the D (6 bases). This receptor was identified in a male donor with ankylosing spondylitis. The CDR3 coding sequence is TGTGCCAGCAGCCAAGGCCGACTAGTTAATGAGCAGTTCTTC. This translates into CASSQGRLVNEQFF.